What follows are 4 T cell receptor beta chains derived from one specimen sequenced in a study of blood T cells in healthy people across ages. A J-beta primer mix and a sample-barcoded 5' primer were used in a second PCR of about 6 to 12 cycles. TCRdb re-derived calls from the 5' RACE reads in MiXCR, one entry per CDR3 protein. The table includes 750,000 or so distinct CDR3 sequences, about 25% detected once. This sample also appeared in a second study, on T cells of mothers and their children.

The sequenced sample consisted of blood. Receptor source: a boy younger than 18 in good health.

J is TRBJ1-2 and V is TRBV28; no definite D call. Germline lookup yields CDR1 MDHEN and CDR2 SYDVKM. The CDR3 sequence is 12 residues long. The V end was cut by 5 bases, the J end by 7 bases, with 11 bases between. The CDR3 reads CASSGNGFGYTF. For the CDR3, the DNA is TGTGCCAGCAGTGGTAATGGCTTTGGCTACACCTTC.

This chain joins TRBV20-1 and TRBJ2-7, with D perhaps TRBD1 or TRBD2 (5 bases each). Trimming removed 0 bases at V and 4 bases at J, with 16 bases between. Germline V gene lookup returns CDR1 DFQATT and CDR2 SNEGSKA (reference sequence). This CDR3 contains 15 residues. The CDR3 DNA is TGCAGTGCTAGAGATTATTCGGGGCCGGTTTACGAGCAGTACTTC. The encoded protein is CSARDYSGPVYEQYF.

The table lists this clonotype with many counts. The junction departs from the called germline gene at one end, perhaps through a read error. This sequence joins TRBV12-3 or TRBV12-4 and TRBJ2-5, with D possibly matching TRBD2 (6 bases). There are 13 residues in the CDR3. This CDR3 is CASSLRGSETQYF. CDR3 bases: TGCGCCAGCAGCTTGCGGGGATCAGAGACCCAGTACTTC.

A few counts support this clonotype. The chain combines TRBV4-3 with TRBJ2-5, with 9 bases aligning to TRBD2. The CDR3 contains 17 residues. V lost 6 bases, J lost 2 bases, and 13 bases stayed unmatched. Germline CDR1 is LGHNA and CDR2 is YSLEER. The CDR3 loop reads CASSPRVSGGLQETQYF. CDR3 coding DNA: TGCGCCAGCAGTCCACGCGTCAGCGGGGGGTTACAAGAGACCCAGTACTTC.